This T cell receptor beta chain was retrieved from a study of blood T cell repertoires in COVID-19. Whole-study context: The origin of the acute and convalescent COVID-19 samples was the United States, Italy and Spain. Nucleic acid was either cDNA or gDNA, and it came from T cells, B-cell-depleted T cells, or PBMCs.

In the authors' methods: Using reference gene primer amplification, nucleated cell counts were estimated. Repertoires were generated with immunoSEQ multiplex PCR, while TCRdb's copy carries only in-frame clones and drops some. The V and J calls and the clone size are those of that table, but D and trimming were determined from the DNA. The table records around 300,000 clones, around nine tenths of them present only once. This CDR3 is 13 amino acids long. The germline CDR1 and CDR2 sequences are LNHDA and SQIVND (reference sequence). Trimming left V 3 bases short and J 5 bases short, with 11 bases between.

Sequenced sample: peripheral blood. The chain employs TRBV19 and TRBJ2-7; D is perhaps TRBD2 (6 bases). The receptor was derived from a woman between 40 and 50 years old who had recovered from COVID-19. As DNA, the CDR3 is TGTGCCAGTAGTATTGGACTAAAGGACGAGCAGTACTTC. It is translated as CASSIGLKDEQYF.